This TCR beta chain was identified in a study of T cell repertoires in ileal Crohn's disease. Study at large: The M6 sample came from neoterminal ileum during colonoscopy after surgery. Study results and caveats: Endoscopy was done a median around 6.4 months after surgery.

Notes on this clone: Antigen unknown.

Libraries were prepared by immunoSEQ multiplex PCR; TCRdb keeps only in-frame clonotypes and omits some of them. The data contain 7,000 or so clones, approximately 74% of them singletons. Time point described: neoterminal ileum biopsy at postoperative endoscopy, about 6 months after surgery. The clonotype comes from an adult with Crohn's disease. Sequencing was performed on ileal tissue.

The CDR3 bases are TGCGCCAGCAGCCAAGCGGGGGGGGGACTAAAGGAGTTCTTC. Protein product: CASSQAGGGLKEFF. The genes are TRBV4-3 and TRBJ2-1, with TRBD2 matching over 8 bases. In germline, CDR1 is LGHNA, CDR2 YSLEER. The CDR3 contains 14 residues. With V trimmed by 1 base and J by 14 bases, 10 bases remained unmatched.